The clone carrying this T cell receptor beta chain has just a few counts. What it recognizes is unknown. Samples had at least 6 million PBMCs isolated from them. Extracted total RNA amounted to at least 5.5 micrograms for each sample. Alongside a J-beta primer mix, a sample-barcoded 5' primer served in a second PCR lasting about 6 to 12 cycles. Researchers report that a template-switch adaptor with 12 random nucleotides tagged each cDNA molecule. A single record per CDR3 protein comes from TCRdb applying MiXCR to the 5' RACE reads. The sample has around 900,000 distinct CDR3 sequences, about 53% seen once; the top ten hold over 20%. The V and J ends lost 2 bases and 1 base, in that order; junction bases with no gene match: 6. The V gene's germline CDR1 is SGHVS and CDR2 FQNEAQ. The CDR3 loop spans 16 amino acids. The sample is drawn from a study of blood T cells in healthy people across ages. Findings and caveats of the study: Since the PBMCs were unsorted, naive and antigen-experienced cells could not be conclusively compared.

The clonotype comes from a woman aged 60 to 75 in good health. The sequenced material came from blood. J is TRBJ2-7 and V is TRBV7-8, with 9 bases lining up with TRBD1. The CDR3, as DNA: TGTGCCAGCAGCTTACCCTGGACAGGGGATTCCTACGAGCAGTACTTC. This translates into CASSLPWTGDSYEQYF.